A single sample gave rise to the 20 T cell receptor beta chains below, sequenced in a study of shared clonotypes between healthy human individuals. Here immunoSEQ multiplex PCR was the method, and the copy in TCRdb shows in-frame clones only, minus some. The sample lists hundreds of thousands of clones; approximately 73% were seen once. The source material was memory CD4+ T cells sorted from blood. Documented subset: CD45RA-negative fraction. The receptors were sampled from a woman aged 30 to 39 in good health.

J is TRBJ2-7 and V is TRBV6-1; the match to TRBD1 covers 8 bases. Germline CDR1 reads MNHNS; CDR2 reads SASEGT. CDR3 length: 13 residues. V was clipped by 8 bases and J by 6 bases; unmatched bases: 9. The CDR3 sequence is CASQGAHHSEQYF. The CDR3, as DNA: TGTGCCAGCCAGGGGGCGCATCACTCCGAGCAGTACTTC.

This clone appeared a single time. The V and J genes are TRBV7-2 and TRBJ1-4; D gene ambiguous. Germline loops: CDR1 SGHTA, CDR2 FQGNSA. The CDR3 totals 15 residues. Trimming removed 1 base at V and 8 bases at J, with 14 bases between. The CDR3 DNA reads TGTGCCAGCAGCTTAGTTGACTCCTCCTTGGAAAAACTGTTTTTT. It codes for CASSLVDSSLEKLFF.

This clone has only a few counts. The rearrangement links TRBV18 to TRBJ1-2; the match to TRBD1 covers 9 bases. This CDR3 is 14 amino acids long. Per the germline V gene, CDR1 is KGHSH and CDR2 is LQKENI. The V segment lost 6 bases and the J segment 2 bases; nucleotides outside the gene matches: 4. The DNA of the CDR3 is TGTGCCAGCTCGGATGGACAGGGGAACTATGGCTACACCTTC. Translating it yields CASSDGQGNYGYTF.

As to this clone: The sample holds other DNA sequences that translate to the same CDR3. The CDR3 bases are TGCAGCGTCCGGGGCGGGGGCGAGACCCAGTACTTC. Translated: CSVRGGGETQYF. This chain uses TRBV29-1 with TRBJ2-5; D possibly corresponds to TRBD2 (7 bases). The V gene's germline CDR1 is SQVTM and CDR2 ANQGSEA. This CDR3 is 12 amino acids long. Trimming took 6 bases from V and 5 from J, leaving 13 bases between them.

The chain recombines TRBV2 with TRBJ1-5, with D unclear. The CDR3 loop spans 13 amino acids. Deletions cut 7 bases from V and 4 bases from J, with 11 bases between. Germline V CDR1 and CDR2: SNHLY, FYNNEI. CDR3 loop: CASKDPQNQPQHF. CDR3 sequence (DNA): TGTGCCAGCAAGGATCCACAGAATCAGCCCCAGCATTTT. Full variable domain (remainder filled in from reference TRBV2 and TRBJ1-5): EPEVTQTPSHQVTQMGQEVILRCVPISNHLYFYWYRQILGQKVEFLVSFYNNEISEKSEIFDDQFSVERPDGSNFTLKIRSTKLEDSAMYFCASKDPQNQPQHFGDGTRLSIL.

This chain connects TRBV15 to TRBJ1-1; D remains ambiguous. CDR3 length: 13 residues. The germline V and J ends were trimmed by 4 bases and 4 bases, with 10 bases remaining between them. The V gene's germline CDR1 is LNHNV and CDR2 YYDKDF (reference sequence). The chain's CDR3 is CATSTYGPTEAFF. As DNA, the CDR3 is TGTGCCACCAGCACCTACGGACCCACTGAAGCTTTCTTT.

The chain is built from TRBV28 and TRBJ2-6; the D is unclear. The CDR3 totals 14 residues. CDR1 is MDHEN and CDR2 is SYDVKM in the germline V gene. V dropped 4 bases and J dropped 4 bases, with 8 bases sitting between them. The CDR3 coding sequence is TGTGCCAGCAGTTCCCGCTCCGGGGCCAACGTCCTGACTTTC. This gives the protein CASSSRSGANVLTF.

This chain links TRBV25-1 with TRBJ2-3, with 11 bases identical to TRBD1. Germline CDR1 and CDR2: MGHDK and SYGVNS. CDR3 size: 18 residues. V lost 3 bases, J lost 4 bases, and 12 bases stayed unmatched. The CDR3 region is CASSDKLRDRGAADTQYF. CDR3 nucleotides: TGTGCCAGCAGTGATAAACTCCGGGACAGGGGGGCGGCAGATACGCAGTATTTT.

This chain links TRBV11-2 with TRBJ2-1, with 10 bases aligning to TRBD1. The J segment lost 4 bases and the V segment lost 1 base, leaving 4 bases of the junction unmatched. The CDR3 extends over 16 amino acids. Germline values: CDR1 SGHAT, CDR2 FQNNGV. CDR3 nucleotides: TGTGCCAGCAGCTTAGTACCGGGACAGGGGTACAATGAGCAGTTCTTC. This gives the protein CASSLVPGQGYNEQFF.

In this sample, this clone turned up a few times. Written as DNA, the CDR3 is TGTGCCAGCCAATCCACTAGCGGCCCCACAGATACGCAGTATTTT. Protein product: CASQSTSGPTDTQYF. The V call is TRBV28, the J call TRBJ2-3, with TRBD2 matching over 8 bases. CDR3 size: 15 residues. Germline V lookup: CDR1 MDHEN, CDR2 SYDVKM. Losses at the gene ends were 8 bases for V and 2 bases for J; bases not matched to a gene: 9.

CDR3 nucleotide sequence: TGCGCCAGCCATGCCACGACTAGCGGGAGCGGAGAGACCCAGTACTTC. It specifies CASHATTSGSGETQYF. The V gene is TRBV5-1, the J gene TRBJ2-5; TRBD2 matches 12 bases. The trim removed 7 bases at V and 4 bases at J, leaving 11 bases unmatched. The CDR3 totals 16 residues. From germline, CDR1 is SGHRS and CDR2 YFSETQ.

The chain joins TRBV11-2 to TRBJ1-3, with unresolved D. Trimming removed 3 bases at V and 0 bases at J, with 12 bases between. This CDR3 region has 16 residues. From germline, CDR1 is SGHAT and CDR2 FQNNGV. The CDR3 is CASSLRSGLSGNTIYF. CDR3 sequence (DNA): TGTGCCAGCAGCTTGAGGTCGGGTCTCTCTGGAAACACCATATATTTT.

The V gene is TRBV11-2, the J gene TRBJ2-2; tentative D call: TRBD2 (7 bases). Germline lookup yields CDR1 SGHAT and CDR2 FQNNGV. CDR3 size: 18 residues. The V end lost 5 bases, the J end lost 6 bases, and 25 bases lay between the germline ends. The CDR3 DNA reads as TGTGCCAGCAGCCCCCAGGGGAGGGGCCGACTAGTTCCCGGGGAGCTGTTTTTT. This encodes CASSPQGRGRLVPGELFF.

This chain's CDR3 is CASSDRNEQYF. As DNA, the CDR3 is TGTGCCAGCAGTGACAGAAACGAGCAGTACTTC. The chain joins TRBV25-1 to TRBJ2-7, with D unresolved. The V gene lost 3 bases and the J gene lost 5 bases, with 5 bases spanning the gap. Germline V gives CDR1 MGHDK, CDR2 SYGVNS. The CDR3 has 11 residues.

J is TRBJ2-3 and V is TRBV1. TRBV1 is listed as a pseudogene. This CDR3 spans 12 amino acids. As DNA, the CDR3 is TGCACCAGCAGTCCCCGCACAGATACGCAGTATTTT. Its protein is CTSSPRTDTQYF.

Ten or more counts support this clone. V and J are TRBV5-1 and TRBJ2-5, with D perhaps matching TRBD2 (5 bases). The V end was cut by 4 bases, the J end by 2 bases, with 18 bases between. CDR3 size: 16 residues. Germline CDR1 reads SGHRS; CDR2 reads YFSETQ. CDR3 coding DNA: TGCGCCAGCAGCGTTCGAGGACTCAAAAAGCAAGAGACCCAGTACTTC. Its translation is CASSVRGLKKQETQYF.

With regard to this clone: Other nucleotide sequences in the sample specify the same CDR3. J is TRBJ2-3 and V is TRBV11-3; unclear D gene. CDR3 length: 12 residues. Germline lookup yields CDR1 SGHNT and CDR2 YENEEA. V lost 3 bases to trimming and J lost 0 bases, with 1 base between them. The CDR3 DNA follows: TGTGCCAGCAGCTTGAGCACAGATACGCAGTATTTT. It translates to CASSLSTDTQYF.

In this sample, this clone turned up once. The rearrangement links TRBV7-6 to TRBJ1-5; D not resolved. V was trimmed by 5 bases and J by 2 bases, leaving 10 bases between them. The CDR3 is made up of 14 amino acids. CDR1 is SGHVS and CDR2 is FNYEAQ in the germline V gene. Written as DNA, the CDR3 is TGTGCCAGCAGCCCGAACGGAGGCAATCAGCCCCAGCATTTT. The encoded protein is CASSPNGGNQPQHF.

The rearrangement uses TRBV6-4 and TRBJ2-2; D is perhaps TRBD1 (6 bases). The CDR3 runs 14 residues. From germline, CDR1 is MRHNA and CDR2 SNTAGT. Trimming pared 9 bases from V and 1 base from J, leaving 12 bases between. CDR3 amino acids: CASRGQWNTGELFF. CDR3 bases: TGTGCCAGTCGAGGACAGTGGAACACCGGGGAGCTGTTTTTT.

In the case of this clone: Other nucleotide sequences in the sample specify the same CDR3. The V gene is TRBV2, the J gene TRBJ1-1; possibly TRBD1 for D (6 bases). This CDR3 region has 13 residues. The germline gives CDR1 SNHLY, CDR2 FYNNEI. V gave up 8 bases and J gave up 2 bases, with 12 bases separating them. DNA of the CDR3: TGTGCCAGCCAAGGACAGTTAAACACTGAAGCTTTCTTT. It is translated as CASQGQLNTEAFF.